This T cell receptor beta chain was captured by sequencing in a study of T-cell memory formation after mild COVID-19. 5'RACE, which relied on constant-segment primers, yielded TCR alpha and TCR beta cDNA libraries carrying sample barcodes and UMIs. TCRdb re-called the 5' RACE reads through MiXCR, storing one row per CDR3 protein. Of around 340,000 distinct CDR3 sequences in the sample, 12% to 15% were seen once. The CDR3 is made up of 15 amino acids. Between the trimmed V and J ends, which lost 2 bases and 0 bases, there was a span of 8 bases. The receptor's source is a man aged 18 to 29 who had mild COVID-19 (a few samples of this study predate the infection). Cell type and time point are not known. V gene TRBV12-3 or TRBV12-4 combines with J gene TRBJ1-3; D not resolved. The sequencing input was PBMCs or a T cell subset sorted from them (not recorded which). The DNA of the CDR3 is TGTGCCAGCAGTTTACAGGCAGACTCTGGAAACACCATATATTTT. This gives the protein CASSLQADSGNTIYF.